This is a list of T cell receptor beta chains from one sample in a study of cytomegalovirus exposure and HLA in healthy donors. Profiled with immunoSEQ multiplex PCR; TCRdb holds only in-frame clones, not every one. The data contain 100,000 to 140,000 clones, over 70% of them seen just once; the ten biggest clones take up 2% to 2.5%. The sample comprised PBMCs. The receptors originated from a man aged 25-40 years in good health and CMV-seronegative. The CDR3 runs from the conserved cysteine through the conserved F or W. Fields, in order: D gene, clone size, J gene, V gene, CDR3 DNA, CDR3 protein. D genes are given only for firm matches. Expanded clones are given a class, and other clones once, few, many or no size at all.

D gene: TRBD1
clone size: .
J gene: TRBJ1-1
V gene: TRBV6-5
CDR3 DNA: TGTGCCAGCAGCAAGGGACAGGGGATAACAGCTTTCTTT
CDR3 protein: CASSKGQGITAFF

D gene: .
clone size: .
J gene: TRBJ2-4
V gene: TRBV4-2
CDR3 DNA: TGTGCCAGCAGCCAAGGGCAGGGTTTCGGAAACATTCAGTACTTC
CDR3 protein: CASSQGQGFGNIQYF

D gene: .
clone size: .
J gene: TRBJ2-7
V gene: TRBV11-2
CDR3 DNA: TGTGCCCCCTCCCGGGGGTTCTTATACGAGCAGTACTTC
CDR3 protein: CAPSRGFLYEQYF

D gene: .
clone size: .
J gene: TRBJ2-4
V gene: TRBV7-2
CDR3 DNA: TGTGCCAGCAGCCCCAGGGGCCTAGCCAAAAACATTCAGTACTTC
CDR3 protein: CASSPRGLAKNIQYF

D gene: .
clone size: .
J gene: TRBJ2-7
V gene: TRBV7-8
CDR3 DNA: TGTGCCAGCAGCTTAGAGGAGGGGGCGAGAGAGCAGTACTTC
CDR3 protein: CASSLEEGAREQYF

D gene: TRBD1
clone size: .
J gene: TRBJ1-2
V gene: TRBV19
CDR3 DNA: TGTGCCACTACAGGGGGCGCGGATGGCTACACCTTC
CDR3 protein: CATTGGADGYTF

D gene: TRBD2
clone size: .
J gene: TRBJ2-7
V gene: TRBV4-2
CDR3 DNA: TGTGCCAGCAGCCAAGCTTCGGGAGGGCCCTACGAGCAGTACTTC
CDR3 protein: CASSQASGGPYEQYF

D gene: TRBD2
clone size: .
J gene: TRBJ2-5
V gene: TRBV4-2
CDR3 DNA: TGTGCCAGCAGCGACGAAGCGGGAGGTGGGCAAGAGACCCAGTACTTC
CDR3 protein: CASSDEAGGGQETQYF

D gene: .
clone size: .
J gene: TRBJ2-2
V gene: TRBV30
CDR3 DNA: TGTGCCTGGAGTCCTGGGAGTCCCGGGGAGCTGTTTTTT
CDR3 protein: CAWSPGSPGELFF

D gene: .
clone size: once
J gene: TRBJ1-5
V gene: TRBV30
CDR3 DNA: TGTGCCTGGAGTTTCGCCGGGACATCCCAGCATTTT
CDR3 protein: CAWSFAGTSQHF

D gene: TRBD2
clone size: .
J gene: TRBJ2-4
V gene: TRBV4-1
CDR3 DNA: TGCGCCAGCAGTCAAAATAGCGGGGGGGCCAAAAACATTCAGTACTTC
CDR3 protein: CASSQNSGGAKNIQYF

D gene: TRBD1
clone size: .
J gene: TRBJ1-2
V gene: TRBV19
CDR3 DNA: TGTGCCAGTATCGGGGACAGGGACTATGGCTACACCTTC
CDR3 protein: CASIGDRDYGYTF

D gene: TRBD2
clone size: .
J gene: TRBJ2-1
V gene: TRBV4-1
CDR3 DNA: TGCGCCAGCAGCCGGGCTAGCGGGAAGGCCTCCTACAATGAGCAGTTCTTC
CDR3 protein: CASSRASGKASYNEQFF

D gene: .
clone size: .
J gene: TRBJ1-4
V gene: TRBV27
CDR3 DNA: TGTGCCAGCAGCCCCCAACAGTACTCCGAAAAACTGTTTTTT
CDR3 protein: CASSPQQYSEKLFF

D gene: .
clone size: .
J gene: TRBJ1-2
V gene: TRBV29-1
CDR3 DNA: TGCAGCGTTGTTGAGGGAAGCTATGGCTACACCTTC
CDR3 protein: CSVVEGSYGYTF

D gene: .
clone size: .
J gene: TRBJ1-1
V gene: TRBV13
CDR3 DNA: TGTGCCAGCAGCTTGGGGGGGACAATGAACACTGAAGCTTTCTTT
CDR3 protein: CASSLGGTMNTEAFF

D gene: .
clone size: .
J gene: TRBJ2-1
V gene: TRBV5-6
CDR3 DNA: TGTGCCAGCAGCTTGGCGGGGAACTACAATGAGCAGTTCTTC
CDR3 protein: CASSLAGNYNEQFF

D gene: .
clone size: .
J gene: TRBJ2-7
V gene: TRBV4-2
CDR3 DNA: TGTGCCAGCAGCCAAGATCAAAGTATCGGCTACGAGCAGTACTTC
CDR3 protein: CASSQDQSIGYEQYF

D gene: .
clone size: .
J gene: TRBJ2-1
V gene: TRBV4-1
CDR3 DNA: TGCGCCAGCAGGGTAGCGGTGAGCTCCTACAATGAGCAGTTCTTC
CDR3 protein: CASRVAVSSYNEQFF

D gene: TRBD1
clone size: .
J gene: TRBJ2-7
V gene: TRBV9
CDR3 DNA: TGTGCCAGCAGCCCTACACAGGGGGTATCCTCCGAGCAGTACTTC
CDR3 protein: CASSPTQGVSSEQYF

D gene: TRBD1
clone size: .
J gene: TRBJ1-2
V gene: TRBV6-5
CDR3 DNA: TGTGCCAGCAGTTATGGAGGGGGCCATAAGGGAGGCTACACCTTC
CDR3 protein: CASSYGGGHKGGYTF

D gene: .
clone size: .
J gene: TRBJ1-1
V gene: TRBV6-6
CDR3 DNA: TGTGCCAGCAGTAGCCGAGGGACTGAAGCTTTCTTT
CDR3 protein: CASSSRGTEAFF

D gene: TRBD1
clone size: .
J gene: TRBJ2-7
V gene: TRBV25-1
CDR3 DNA: TGTGCCAGCAGATCCGGGACAGGGACCTACGAGCAGTACTTC
CDR3 protein: CASRSGTGTYEQYF

D gene: TRBD1
clone size: .
J gene: TRBJ2-2
V gene: TRBV30
CDR3 DNA: TGTGCCTGGAGTAGATTACAGGGGACCGGGGAGCTGTTTTTT
CDR3 protein: CAWSRLQGTGELFF

D gene: TRBD2
clone size: once
J gene: TRBJ2-2
V gene: TRBV9
CDR3 DNA: TGTGCCAGCAGCGCACGGCGGGGACTAGCGGGGGGGCGGGGCACCGGGGAGCTGTTTTTT
CDR3 protein: CASSARRGLAGGRGTGELFF

D gene: .
clone size: .
J gene: TRBJ2-1
V gene: TRBV2
CDR3 DNA: TGTGCCAGCAGGGAAGACAGTGAGCAGTTCTTC
CDR3 protein: CASREDSEQFF

D gene: TRBD1
clone size: .
J gene: TRBJ1-5
V gene: TRBV28
CDR3 DNA: TGTGCCAGCAGTTCCCCGGGACAGGGATATCAGCCCCAGCATTTT
CDR3 protein: CASSSPGQGYQPQHF

D gene: TRBD2
clone size: .
J gene: TRBJ2-3
V gene: TRBV4-1
CDR3 DNA: TGCGCCAGCAGAGGACTAGCGTTAGATACGCAGTATTTT
CDR3 protein: CASRGLALDTQYF

D gene: .
clone size: .
J gene: TRBJ2-7
V gene: TRBV9
CDR3 DNA: TGTGCCAGCAGCGCCTTCGAAACAGGGAGAAGCCACGAGCAGTACTTC
CDR3 protein: CASSAFETGRSHEQYF

D gene: .
clone size: .
J gene: TRBJ1-1
V gene: TRBV19
CDR3 DNA: TGTGCCACCACTCGTGGGCCGAACACTGAAGCTTTCTTT
CDR3 protein: CATTRGPNTEAFF

D gene: TRBD2
clone size: .
J gene: TRBJ2-7
V gene: TRBV2
CDR3 DNA: TGTGCCAGCACCACTAGCGGAACTACCTACGAGCAGTACTTC
CDR3 protein: CASTTSGTTYEQYF

D gene: .
clone size: .
J gene: TRBJ2-2
V gene: TRBV13
CDR3 DNA: TGTGCCAGCAGCCCCGGACTATCCACCGGGGAGCTGTTTTTT
CDR3 protein: CASSPGLSTGELFF

D gene: .
clone size: once
J gene: TRBJ1-2
V gene: TRBV30
CDR3 DNA: TGTGCCTGGAGTGTATCCGGGTATGGTGGCTACACCTTC
CDR3 protein: CAWSVSGYGGYTF

D gene: TRBD1
clone size: .
J gene: TRBJ1-6
V gene: TRBV30
CDR3 DNA: TGTGCCTGGGCCCCTGGGGACAGGGATAATTCACCCCTCCACTTT
CDR3 protein: CAWAPGDRDNSPLHF

D gene: .
clone size: .
J gene: TRBJ1-1
V gene: TRBV7-8
CDR3 DNA: TGTGCCAGCAGCTTAGTTCAGGGCCACACTGAAGCTTTCTTT
CDR3 protein: CASSLVQGHTEAFF

D gene: TRBD1
clone size: .
J gene: TRBJ1-2
V gene: TRBV4-2
CDR3 DNA: TGTGCCAGCAGCCAAGTCGCGGACAGGGGCAGCTATGGCTACACCTTC
CDR3 protein: CASSQVADRGSYGYTF

D gene: TRBD2
clone size: .
J gene: TRBJ2-3
V gene: TRBV6-6
CDR3 DNA: TGTGCCAGCAGCCTCTTAGCGGGTCAAACAGATACGCAGTATTTT
CDR3 protein: CASSLLAGQTDTQYF

D gene: .
clone size: .
J gene: TRBJ2-1
V gene: TRBV2
CDR3 DNA: TGTGCCAGCAGGGGTACAAGTAAGGCCGGCGGGACTGAGGGTGAGCAGTTCTTC
CDR3 protein: CASRGTSKAGGTEGEQFF

D gene: TRBD1
clone size: .
J gene: TRBJ2-2
V gene: TRBV15
CDR3 DNA: TGTGCCACCAGCAGACGGACAGGGGGGTTGGGGGAGCTGTTTTTT
CDR3 protein: CATSRRTGGLGELFF

D gene: TRBD1
clone size: few
J gene: TRBJ1-5
V gene: TRBV6-1
CDR3 DNA: TGTGCCAGCAGCAGGACAGGGGGGGAAGGTCAGCCCCAGCATTTT
CDR3 protein: CASSRTGGEGQPQHF

D gene: .
clone size: few
J gene: TRBJ2-1
V gene: TRBV7-9
CDR3 DNA: TGTGCCAGCAGCCACCCTGGGCACAATGAGCAGTTCTTC
CDR3 protein: CASSHPGHNEQFF

D gene: TRBD1
clone size: .
J gene: TRBJ2-7
V gene: TRBV27
CDR3 DNA: TGTGCCAGCAGTGGACAGGGGGCTGTCTACGAGCAGTACTTC
CDR3 protein: CASSGQGAVYEQYF

D gene: TRBD2
clone size: .
J gene: TRBJ2-5
V gene: TRBV14
CDR3 DNA: TGTGCCAGCAGCCGTACTAGCGGGAAAGAGACCCAGTACTTC
CDR3 protein: CASSRTSGKETQYF

D gene: .
clone size: .
J gene: TRBJ1-5
V gene: TRBV10-3
CDR3 DNA: TGTGCCATCAGTGAGAACGGGCAGGGTAATCAGCCCCAGCATTTT
CDR3 protein: CAISENGQGNQPQHF

D gene: TRBD1
clone size: .
J gene: TRBJ1-2
V gene: TRBV11-2
CDR3 DNA: TGTGCCAGCAGCTCAGGACAGGGGGGTGGCTACACCTTC
CDR3 protein: CASSSGQGGGYTF

D gene: .
clone size: .
J gene: TRBJ1-1
V gene: TRBV6-1
CDR3 DNA: TGTGCCAGCGATAACTCCTTGACAGGAGAAGCTTTCTTT
CDR3 protein: CASDNSLTGEAFF